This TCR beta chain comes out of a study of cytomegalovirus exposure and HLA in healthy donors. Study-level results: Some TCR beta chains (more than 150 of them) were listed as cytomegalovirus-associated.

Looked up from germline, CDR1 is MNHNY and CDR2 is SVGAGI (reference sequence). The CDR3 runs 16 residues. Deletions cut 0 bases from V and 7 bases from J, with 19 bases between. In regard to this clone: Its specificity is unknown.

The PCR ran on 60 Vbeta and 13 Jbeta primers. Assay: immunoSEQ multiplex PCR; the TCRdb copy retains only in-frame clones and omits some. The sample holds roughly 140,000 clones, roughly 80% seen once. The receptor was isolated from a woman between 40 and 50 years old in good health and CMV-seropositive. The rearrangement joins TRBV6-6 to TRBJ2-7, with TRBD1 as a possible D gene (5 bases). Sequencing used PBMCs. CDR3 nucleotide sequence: TGTGCCAGCAGTTACTCGAGTGGCAGGGCGGATGGGGAGCAGTACTTC. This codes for CASSYSSGRADGEQYF.